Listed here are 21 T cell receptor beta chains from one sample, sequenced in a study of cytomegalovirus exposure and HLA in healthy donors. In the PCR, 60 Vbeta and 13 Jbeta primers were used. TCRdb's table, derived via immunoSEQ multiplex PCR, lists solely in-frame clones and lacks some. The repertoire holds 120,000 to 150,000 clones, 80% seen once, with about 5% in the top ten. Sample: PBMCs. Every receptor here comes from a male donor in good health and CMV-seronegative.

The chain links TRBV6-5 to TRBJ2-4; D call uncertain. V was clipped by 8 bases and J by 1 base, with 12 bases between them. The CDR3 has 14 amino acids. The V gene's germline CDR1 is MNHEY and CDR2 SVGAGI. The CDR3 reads CASGRSGAKNIQYF. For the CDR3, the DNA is TGTGCCAGCGGTCGGAGTGGGGCCAAAAACATTCAGTACTTC.

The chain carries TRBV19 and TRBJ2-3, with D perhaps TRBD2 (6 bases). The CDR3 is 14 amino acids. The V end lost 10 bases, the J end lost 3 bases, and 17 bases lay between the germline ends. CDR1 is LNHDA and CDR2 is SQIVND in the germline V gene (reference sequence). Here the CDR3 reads CATRLGLSTDTQYF. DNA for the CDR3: TGTGCCACTAGACTAGGACTGAGTACAGATACGCAGTATTTT.

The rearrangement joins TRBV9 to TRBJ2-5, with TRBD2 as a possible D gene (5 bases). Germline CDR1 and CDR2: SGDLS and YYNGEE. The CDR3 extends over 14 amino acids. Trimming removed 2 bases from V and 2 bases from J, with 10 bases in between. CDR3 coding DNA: TGTGCCAGCAGCGTCCTCCCGGGGCAAGAGACCCAGTACTTC. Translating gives CASSVLPGQETQYF. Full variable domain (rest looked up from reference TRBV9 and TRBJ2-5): DSGVTQTPKHLITATGQRVTLRCSPRSGDLSVYWYQQSLDQGLQFLIQYYNGEERAKGNILERFSAQQFPDLHSELNLSSLELGDSALYFCASSVLPGQETQYFGPGTRLLVL.

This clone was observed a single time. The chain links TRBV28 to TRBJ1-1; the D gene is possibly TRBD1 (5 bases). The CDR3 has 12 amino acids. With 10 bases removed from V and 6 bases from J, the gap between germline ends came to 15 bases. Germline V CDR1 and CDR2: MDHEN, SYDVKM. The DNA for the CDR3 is TGTGCCACCGGGACTCTTGGCTCTGAAGCTTTCTTT. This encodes CATGTLGSEAFF.

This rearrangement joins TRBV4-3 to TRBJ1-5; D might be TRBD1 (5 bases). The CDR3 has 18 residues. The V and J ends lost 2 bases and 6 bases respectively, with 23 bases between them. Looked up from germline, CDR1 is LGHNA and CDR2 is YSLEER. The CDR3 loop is CASSQTHTPTEAFQPQHF. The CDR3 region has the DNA TGCGCCAGCAGCCAAACACATACTCCGACAGAAGCCTTTCAGCCCCAGCATTTT.

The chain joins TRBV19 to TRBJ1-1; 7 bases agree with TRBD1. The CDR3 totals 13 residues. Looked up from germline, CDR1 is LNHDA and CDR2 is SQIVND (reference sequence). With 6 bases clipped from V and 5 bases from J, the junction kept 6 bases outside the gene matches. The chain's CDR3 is CASRRQGGTEAFF. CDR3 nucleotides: TGTGCCAGTAGGCGACAGGGAGGAACTGAAGCTTTCTTT.

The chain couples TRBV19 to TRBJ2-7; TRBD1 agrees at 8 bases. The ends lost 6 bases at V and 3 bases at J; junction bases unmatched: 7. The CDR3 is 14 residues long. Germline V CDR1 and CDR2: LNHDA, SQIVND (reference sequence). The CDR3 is CASRIRTGNYEQYF. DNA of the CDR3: TGTGCCAGTAGGATTCGGACAGGGAACTACGAGCAGTACTTC.

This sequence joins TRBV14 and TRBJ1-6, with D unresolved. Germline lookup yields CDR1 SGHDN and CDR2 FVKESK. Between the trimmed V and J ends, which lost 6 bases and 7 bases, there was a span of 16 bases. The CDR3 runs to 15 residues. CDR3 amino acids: CASSPFRVANSPLHF. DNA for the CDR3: TGTGCCAGCAGTCCATTTCGGGTTGCAAATTCACCCCTCCACTTT.

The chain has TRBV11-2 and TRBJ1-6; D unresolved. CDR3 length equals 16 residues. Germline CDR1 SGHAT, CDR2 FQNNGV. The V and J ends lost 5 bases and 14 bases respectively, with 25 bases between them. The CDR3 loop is CASSPLDPGIPGSLHF. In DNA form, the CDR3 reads TGTGCCAGCAGCCCCCTCGATCCCGGGATCCCGGGGTCCCTCCACTTT.

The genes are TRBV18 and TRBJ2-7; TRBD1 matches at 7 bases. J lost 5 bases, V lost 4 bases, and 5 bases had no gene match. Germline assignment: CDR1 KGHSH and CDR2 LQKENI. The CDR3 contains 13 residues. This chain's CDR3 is CASSQGTVNEQYF. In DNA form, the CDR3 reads TGTGCCAGCTCACAGGGGACAGTCAACGAGCAGTACTTC.

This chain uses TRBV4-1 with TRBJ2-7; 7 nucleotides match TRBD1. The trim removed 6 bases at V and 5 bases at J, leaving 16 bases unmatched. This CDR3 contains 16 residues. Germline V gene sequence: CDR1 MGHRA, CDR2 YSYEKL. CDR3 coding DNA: TGCGCCAGCAGTCCCGGGCTAAGGGGGCTCAGCCACGAGCAGTACTTC. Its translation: CASSPGLRGLSHEQYF.

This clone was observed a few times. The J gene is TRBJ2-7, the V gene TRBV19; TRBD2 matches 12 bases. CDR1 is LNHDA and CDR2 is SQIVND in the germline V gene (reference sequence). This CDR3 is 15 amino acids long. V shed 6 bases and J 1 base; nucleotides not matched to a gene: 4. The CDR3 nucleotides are TGTGCCAGTAGCCGGACTAGCGGGATTTCCTACGAGCAGTACTTC. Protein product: CASSRTSGISYEQYF.

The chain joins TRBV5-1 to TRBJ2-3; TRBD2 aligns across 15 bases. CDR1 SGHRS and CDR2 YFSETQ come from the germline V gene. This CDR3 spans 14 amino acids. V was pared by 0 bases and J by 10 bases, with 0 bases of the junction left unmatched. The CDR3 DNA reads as TGCGCCAGCAGCTTGGGGACTAGCGGGGGGGCGCAGTATTTT. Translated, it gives CASSLGTSGGAQYF.

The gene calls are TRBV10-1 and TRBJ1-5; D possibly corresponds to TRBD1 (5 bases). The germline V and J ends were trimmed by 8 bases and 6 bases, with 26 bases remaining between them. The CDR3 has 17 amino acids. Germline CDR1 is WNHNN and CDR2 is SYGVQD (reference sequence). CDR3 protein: CASLPMDTVRGFQPQHF. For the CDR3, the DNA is TGCGCCAGCCTCCCCATGGACACCGTACGGGGGTTTCAGCCCCAGCATTTT.

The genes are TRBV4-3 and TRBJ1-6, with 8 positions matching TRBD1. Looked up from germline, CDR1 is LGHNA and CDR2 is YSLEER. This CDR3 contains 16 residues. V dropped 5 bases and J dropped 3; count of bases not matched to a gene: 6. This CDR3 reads CASSKDRANYNSPLHF. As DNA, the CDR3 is TGCGCCAGCAGCAAGGACAGGGCCAACTATAATTCACCCCTCCACTTT.

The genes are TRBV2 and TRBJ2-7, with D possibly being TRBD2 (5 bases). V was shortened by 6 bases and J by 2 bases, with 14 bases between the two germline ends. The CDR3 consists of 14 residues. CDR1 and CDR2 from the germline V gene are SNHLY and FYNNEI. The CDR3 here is CASSLGLPPYEQYF. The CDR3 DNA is TGTGCCAGCAGCCTAGGACTTCCCCCCTACGAGCAGTACTTC.

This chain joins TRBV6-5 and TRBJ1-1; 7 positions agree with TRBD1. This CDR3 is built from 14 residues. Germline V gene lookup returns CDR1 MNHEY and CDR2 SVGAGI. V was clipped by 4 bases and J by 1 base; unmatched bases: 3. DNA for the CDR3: TGTGCCAGCAGTTTGGGACAGTGGAACACTGAAGCTTTCTTT. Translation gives CASSLGQWNTEAFF.

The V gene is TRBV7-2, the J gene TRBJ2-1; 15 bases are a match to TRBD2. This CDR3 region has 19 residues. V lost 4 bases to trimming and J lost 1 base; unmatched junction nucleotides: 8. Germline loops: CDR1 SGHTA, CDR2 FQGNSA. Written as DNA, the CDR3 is TGTGCCAGCAGCTCAGCCGGGACTAGCGGGGGGAAGTCCTACAATGAGCAGTTCTTC. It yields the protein CASSSAGTSGGKSYNEQFF.

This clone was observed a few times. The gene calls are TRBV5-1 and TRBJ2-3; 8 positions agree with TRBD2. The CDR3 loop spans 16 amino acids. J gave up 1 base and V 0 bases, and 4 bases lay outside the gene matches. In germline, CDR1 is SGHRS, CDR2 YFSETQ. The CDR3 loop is CASSLVGTRGTDTQYF. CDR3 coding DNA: TGCGCCAGCAGCTTGGTCGGGACTAGGGGCACAGATACGCAGTATTTT.

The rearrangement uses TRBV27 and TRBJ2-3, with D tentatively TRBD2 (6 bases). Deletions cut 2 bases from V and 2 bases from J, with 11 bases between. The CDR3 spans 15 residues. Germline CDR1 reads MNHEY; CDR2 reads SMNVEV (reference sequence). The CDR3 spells CASSLVGGDTDTQYF. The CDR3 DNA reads TGTGCCAGCAGTTTAGTCGGGGGTGACACAGATACGCAGTATTTT.

The CDR3 DNA sequence: TGTGCCAGCCGGGCTAGCGGGGGGGCCCGTGAGCAGTTCTTC. Encoded protein: CASRASGGAREQFF. The chain has TRBV2 and TRBJ2-1, with TRBD2 identical over 12 bases. The germline V gene encodes CDR1 SNHLY and CDR2 FYNNEI. The CDR3 sequence is 14 residues long. The V segment lost 8 bases and the J segment 9 bases; nucleotides outside the gene matches: 8.